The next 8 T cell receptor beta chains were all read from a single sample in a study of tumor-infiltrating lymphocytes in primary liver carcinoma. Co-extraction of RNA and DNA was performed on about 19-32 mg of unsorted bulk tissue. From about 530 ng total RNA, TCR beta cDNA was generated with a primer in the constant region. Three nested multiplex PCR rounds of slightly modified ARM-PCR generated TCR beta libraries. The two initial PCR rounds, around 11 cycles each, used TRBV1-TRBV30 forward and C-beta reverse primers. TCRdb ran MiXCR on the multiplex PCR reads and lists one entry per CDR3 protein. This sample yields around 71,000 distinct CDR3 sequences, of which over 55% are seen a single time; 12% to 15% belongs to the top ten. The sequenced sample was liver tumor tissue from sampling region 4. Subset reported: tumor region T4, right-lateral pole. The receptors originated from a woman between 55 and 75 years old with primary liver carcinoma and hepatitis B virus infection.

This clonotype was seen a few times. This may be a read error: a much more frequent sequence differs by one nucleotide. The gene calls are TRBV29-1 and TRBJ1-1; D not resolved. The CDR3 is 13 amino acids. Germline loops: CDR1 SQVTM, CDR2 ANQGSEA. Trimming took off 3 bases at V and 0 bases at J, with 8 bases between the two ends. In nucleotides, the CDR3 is TGCAGCGTTGATCGAGGGCTGAACACTGAAGCTTTCTTT. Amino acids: CSVDRGLNTEAFF.

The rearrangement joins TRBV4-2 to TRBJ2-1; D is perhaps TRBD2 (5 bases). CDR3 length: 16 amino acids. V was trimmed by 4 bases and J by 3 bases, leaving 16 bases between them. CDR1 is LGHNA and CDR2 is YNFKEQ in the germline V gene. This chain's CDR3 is CASSPGNGGGYNEQFF. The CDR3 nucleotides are TGTGCCAGCAGCCCCGGAAATGGCGGAGGCTACAATGAGCAGTTCTTC.

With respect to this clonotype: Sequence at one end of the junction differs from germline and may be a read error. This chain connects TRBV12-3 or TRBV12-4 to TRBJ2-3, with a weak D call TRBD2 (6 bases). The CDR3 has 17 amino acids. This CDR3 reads CASSPSWDSGRTDTQCF. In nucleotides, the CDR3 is TGTGCCAGCAGTCCGTCGTGGGATAGCGGAAGAACCGATACGCAGTGTTTT.

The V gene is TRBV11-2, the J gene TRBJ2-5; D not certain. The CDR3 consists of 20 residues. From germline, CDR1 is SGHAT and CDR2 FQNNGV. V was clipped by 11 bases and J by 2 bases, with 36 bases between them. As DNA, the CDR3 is TGTGCCGGCAACTTAGGCCTAAGCCCGACAAGGAGTGGGTGGCAAGAGACCCAGTACTTC. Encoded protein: CAGNLGLSPTRSGWQETQYF.

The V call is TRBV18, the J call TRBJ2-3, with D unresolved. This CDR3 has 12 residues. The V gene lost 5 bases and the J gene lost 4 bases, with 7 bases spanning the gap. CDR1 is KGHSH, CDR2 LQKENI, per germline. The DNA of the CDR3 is TGTGCCAGCTCAGAGAACGCAGATACGCAGTATTTT. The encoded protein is CASSENADTQYF.

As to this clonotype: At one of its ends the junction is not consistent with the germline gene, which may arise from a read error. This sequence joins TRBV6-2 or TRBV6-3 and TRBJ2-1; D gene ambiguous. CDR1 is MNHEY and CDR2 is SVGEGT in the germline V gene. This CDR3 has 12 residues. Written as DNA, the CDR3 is TGTGCCTGCAGTTACGGGCGAGATGGGCAGTTCTTC. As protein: CACSYGRDGQFF.

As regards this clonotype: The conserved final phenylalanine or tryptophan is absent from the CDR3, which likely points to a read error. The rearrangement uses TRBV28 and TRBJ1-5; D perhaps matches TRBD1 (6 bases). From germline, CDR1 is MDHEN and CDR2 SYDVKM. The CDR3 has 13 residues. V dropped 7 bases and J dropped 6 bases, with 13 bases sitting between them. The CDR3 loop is CASKQGLGQPQHS. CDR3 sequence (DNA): TGTGCCAGCAAACAGGGTTTAGGTCAGCCCCAGCATTCT.

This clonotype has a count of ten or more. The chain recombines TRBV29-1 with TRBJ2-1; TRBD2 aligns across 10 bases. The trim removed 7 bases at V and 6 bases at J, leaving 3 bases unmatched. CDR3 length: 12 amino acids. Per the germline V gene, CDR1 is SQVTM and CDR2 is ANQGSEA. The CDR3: CSDRTSGNEQFF. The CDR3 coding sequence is TGCAGCGATAGGACTAGCGGCAATGAGCAGTTCTTC.